This TCR beta chain came from a study of cytomegalovirus exposure and HLA in healthy donors. Study results and caveats: Reported performance of the classifier showed diagnosis of cytomegalovirus status with high specificity and sensitivity.

About this clone itself: As yet, its antigen is unknown.

Germline CDR1 reads SGHTS; CDR2 reads YDEGEE. The length of the CDR3 is 18 residues. The germline V and J ends were trimmed by 0 bases and 0 bases, with 18 bases remaining between them. The PCR ran on 60 Vbeta and 13 Jbeta primers. TCRdb's table, derived via immunoSEQ multiplex PCR, lists solely in-frame clones and lacks some. This sample has 65,000 to 70,000 clones, with around 68% found just once. The chain combines TRBV5-8 with TRBJ1-1; weak D call: TRBD1 (6 bases). The origin of this receptor is a woman aged 25 to 39 in good health and CMV-seronegative. Sequencing was done on a sample of PBMCs. Written as DNA, the CDR3 is TGTGCCAGCAGCTTGGGAATCCGCAGGGGTATTATGAACACTGAAGCTTTCTTT. This gives the protein CASSLGIRRGIMNTEAFF.